This T cell receptor beta chain was sequenced in a study of shared clonotypes between healthy human individuals. Study-level points and caveats: Generation probabilities of non-shared clonotypes were lower (relative to those shared by all four donors).

At a deep level, the assay was run. Authors' data handling: ImmunoSEQ gave junction-only sequences without quality scores, so filtering differed. The method was immunoSEQ multiplex PCR; TCRdb's version includes in-frame clones alone and lacks a portion of them. Clone size and the V and J calls come from that table; the DNA yielded D and trimming. The sample has about 700,000 clones, around 72% seen once; the top ten hold 1.5% to 2%. Comment on this clone: Its antigen is unknown.

Germline loops: CDR1 MDHEN, CDR2 SYDVKM. CDR3 length equals 15 residues. Trimming removed 6 bases from V and 4 bases from J; junction bases left unmatched: 7. This TCR was sampled from a woman aged 30 to 39 in good health. The chain employs TRBV28 and TRBJ2-3; TRBD2 matches at 10 bases. Sample: memory CD4+ T cells sorted from blood. Noted subset: CD45RA-negative fraction. The CDR3 DNA sequence: TGTGCCAGCAGCCCCGGGACTAGCGTCTCAGATACGCAGTATTTT. This gives the protein CASSPGTSVSDTQYF.